These 3 T cell receptor beta chains originate from one sample sequenced in a study of shared clonotypes between healthy human individuals. TCRdb's copy holds only in-frame clones and misses some; the assay was immunoSEQ multiplex PCR. The sample consists of more than 450,000 clones, more than 65% of them appearing once. Input material: PBMCs. The receptors shown here come from a woman in her thirties or forties in good health. Some clones in this sample may be carry-over from other donors' samples.

This rearrangement joins TRBV30 to TRBJ2-5; 12 bases are a match to TRBD1. The DNA matches TRBJ2-7 better at its end, which makes the J call doubtful. CDR1 GTSNPN and CDR2 SVGIG come from the germline V gene (reference sequence). The CDR3 loop spans 15 amino acids. The DNA of the CDR3 is TGTGCCTGGAGTGTCGGGACAGGGGGCTTCAACGAGCAGTACTTC. Translation gives CAWSVGTGGFNEQYF.

This rearrangement joins TRBV5-1 to TRBJ2-5; D not certain. The DNA end lines up better with TRBJ2-7; the J call may be wrong. Germline V gene sequence: CDR1 SGHRS, CDR2 YFSETQ. This CDR3 has 11 amino acids. CDR3 in DNA: TGCGCCAGCAGCACCTCCTACGAGCAGTACTTC. Encoded protein: CASSTSYEQYF.

The V and J genes are TRBV2 and TRBJ2-1; D is possibly TRBD1 (5 bases). V was pared by 7 bases and J by 0 bases, with 13 bases between. Germline V CDR1 and CDR2: SNHLY, FYNNEI. This CDR3 comprises 15 residues. CDR3 region: CASTTEDSSYNEQFF. In DNA, the CDR3 is TGTGCCAGCACGACAGAAGACAGCTCCTACAATGAGCAGTTCTTC.